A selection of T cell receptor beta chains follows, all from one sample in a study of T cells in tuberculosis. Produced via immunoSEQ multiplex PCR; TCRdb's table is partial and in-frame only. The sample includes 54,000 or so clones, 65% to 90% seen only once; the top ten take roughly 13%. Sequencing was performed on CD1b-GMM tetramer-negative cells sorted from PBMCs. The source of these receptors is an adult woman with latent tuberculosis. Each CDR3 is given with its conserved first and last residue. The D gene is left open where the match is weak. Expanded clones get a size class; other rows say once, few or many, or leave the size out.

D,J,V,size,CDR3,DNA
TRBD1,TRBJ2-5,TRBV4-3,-,CASSQGGRGRETQYF,TGCGCCAGCAGCCAAGGGGGCAGGGGGCGAGAGACCCAGTACTTC
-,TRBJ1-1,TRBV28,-,CASSPGALNTEAFF,TGTGCCAGCAGTCCCGGAGCCCTGAACACTGAAGCTTTCTTT
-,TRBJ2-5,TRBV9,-,CASSVTQRETQYF,TGTGCCAGCAGCGTAACTCAGAGGGAGACCCAGTACTTC
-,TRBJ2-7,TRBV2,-,CASSYDRPSYEQYF,TGTGCCAGCAGTTATGACAGGCCCTCCTACGAGCAGTACTTC
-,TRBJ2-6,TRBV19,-,CASSIWSSGANVLTF,TGTGCCAGTAGTATCTGGAGCTCTGGGGCCAACGTCCTGACTTTC
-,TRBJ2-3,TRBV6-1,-,CASNLRGEGDTQYF,TGTGCCAGCAATTTGAGGGGGGAGGGAGATACGCAGTATTTT
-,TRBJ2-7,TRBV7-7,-,CASSPRGSYEQYF,TGTGCCAGCAGCCCCCGCGGATCCTACGAGCAGTACTTC
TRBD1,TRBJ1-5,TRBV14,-,CASSLTGGNQPQHF,TGTGCCAGCAGCCTGACAGGGGGCAATCAGCCCCAGCATTTT
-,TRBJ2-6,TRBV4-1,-,CASSQEAAAGANVLTF,TGCGCCAGCAGCCAAGAAGCGGCAGCTGGGGCCAACGTCCTGACTTTC
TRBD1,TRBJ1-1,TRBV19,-,CASSRDRGDSEAFF,TGTGCCAGTAGTAGGGACAGGGGAGACAGTGAAGCTTTCTTT
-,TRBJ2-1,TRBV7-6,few,CASSSRGGGFSEQFF,TGTGCCAGCAGCTCTAGGGGAGGGGGGTTCAGTGAGCAGTTCTTC
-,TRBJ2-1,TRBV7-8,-,CASSSWTDSGNEQFF,TGTGCCAGCAGCTCGTGGACAGATTCGGGAAATGAGCAGTTCTTC
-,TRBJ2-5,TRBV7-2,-,CASRHGGETQYF,TGTGCCAGCCGCCATGGAGGAGAGACCCAGTACTTC
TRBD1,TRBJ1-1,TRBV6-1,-,CASSEFRGQTEAFF,TGTGCCAGCAGTGAGTTCAGGGGGCAGACTGAAGCTTTCTTT
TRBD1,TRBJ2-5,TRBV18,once,CASSDRQGWETQYF,TGTGCCAGCTCCGACAGACAGGGGTGGGAGACCCAGTACTTC
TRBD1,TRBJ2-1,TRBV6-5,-,CASSSVDRGLGDEQFF,TGTGCCAGCAGTTCCGTGGACAGGGGGCTGGGTGATGAGCAGTTCTTC
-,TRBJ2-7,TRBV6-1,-,CASSESTGSMTEQYF,TGTGCCAGCAGTGAAAGTACAGGGTCCATGACCGAGCAGTACTTC
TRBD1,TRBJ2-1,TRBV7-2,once,CASSPGQGPNEQFF,TGTGCCAGCAGTCCGGGACAGGGCCCCAATGAGCAGTTCTTC
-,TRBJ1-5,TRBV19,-,CASMSGGFRYQPQHF,TGTGCCAGTATGTCTGGAGGATTCCGGTATCAGCCCCAGCATTTT
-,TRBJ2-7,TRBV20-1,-,CSASPGPEQYF,TGCAGTGCTAGCCCAGGGCCCGAGCAGTACTTC
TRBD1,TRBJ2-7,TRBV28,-,CASSFSDRVNNEQYF,TGTGCCAGCAGTTTTTCGGACAGGGTGAACAACGAGCAGTACTTC
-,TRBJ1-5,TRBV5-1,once,CASSSGSGNQPQHF,TGCGCCAGTTCCTCGGGGTCGGGCAATCAGCCCCAGCATTTT
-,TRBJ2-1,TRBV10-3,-,CAISELNREKFF,TGTGCCATCAGTGAGTTGAACAGGGAAAAGTTCTTC
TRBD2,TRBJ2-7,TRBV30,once,CAWSPGTSGGGHEQYF,TGTGCCTGGAGTCCCGGGACTAGCGGGGGGGGCCACGAGCAGTACTTC
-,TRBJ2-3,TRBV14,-,CASSQRQPSSTDTQYF,TGTGCCAGCAGCCAAAGACAGCCTTCTAGCACAGATACGCAGTATTTT
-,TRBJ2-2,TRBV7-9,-,CASSLDRANTGELFF,TGTGCCAGCAGCTTAGACAGGGCGAACACCGGGGAGCTGTTTTTT
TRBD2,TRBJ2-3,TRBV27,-,CASSFLAGGPDTQYF,TGTGCCAGCAGTTTCCTAGCGGGGGGGCCAGATACGCAGTATTTT
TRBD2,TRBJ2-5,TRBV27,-,CASSIGLAGGQGTQYF,TGTGCCAGCAGTATAGGACTAGCGGGGGGGCAGGGGACCCAGTACTTC
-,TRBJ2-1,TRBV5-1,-,CASSHQLSSYNEQFF,TGCGCCAGCAGCCACCAACTGAGCTCCTACAATGAGCAGTTCTTC
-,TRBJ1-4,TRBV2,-,CASIREATNEKLFF,TGTGCCAGCATTAGAGAGGCAACTAATGAAAAACTGTTTTTT
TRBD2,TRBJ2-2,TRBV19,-,CATRLAGVGGELFF,TGTGCCACCCGACTAGCGGGGGTGGGCGGGGAGCTGTTTTTT
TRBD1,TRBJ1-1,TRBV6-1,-,CASSGQGANTEAFF,TGTGCCAGCAGTGGTCAGGGGGCGAACACTGAAGCTTTCTTT
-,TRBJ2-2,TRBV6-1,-,CASRGLKQGIGELFF,TGTGCCAGCAGGGGGCTTAAACAGGGAATCGGGGAGCTGTTTTTT
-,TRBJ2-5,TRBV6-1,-,CASSDLRGSLQTQYF,TGTGCCAGCAGTGACCTTAGGGGGTCGCTGCAGACCCAGTACTTC
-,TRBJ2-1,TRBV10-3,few,CAISDHGQNNEQFF,TGTGCCATCAGTGATCACGGACAGAACAATGAGCAGTTCTTC
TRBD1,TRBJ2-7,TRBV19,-,CASSTFDRAPYEQYF,TGTGCCAGTAGTACCTTCGACAGGGCCCCCTACGAGCAGTACTTC
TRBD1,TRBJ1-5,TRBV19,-,CASSIGTGNQPQHF,TGTGCCAGTAGTATTGGGACAGGGAATCAGCCCCAGCATTTT
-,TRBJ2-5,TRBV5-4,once,CASSLEGGPGRAQYF,TGTGCCAGCAGCTTGGAGGGCGGGCCGGGCCGGGCCCAGTACTTC
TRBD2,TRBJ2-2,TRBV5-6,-,CASSRAGGPRAGELFF,TGTGCCAGCAGCCGAGCGGGAGGGCCGAGAGCCGGGGAGCTGTTTTTT
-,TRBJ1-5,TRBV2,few,CASTVQASNQPQHF,TGTGCCAGCACTGTCCAGGCTAGCAATCAGCCCCAGCATTTT
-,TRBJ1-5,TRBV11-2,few,CASSLDGGWDQPQHF,TGTGCCAGCAGCTTAGATGGGGGGTGGGATCAGCCCCAGCATTTT
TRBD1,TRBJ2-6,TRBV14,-,CASSQASLQGAGANVLTF,TGTGCCAGCAGCCAAGCAAGTCTCCAGGGGGCTGGGGCCAACGTCCTGACTTTC
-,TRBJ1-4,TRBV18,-,CASSPRAGKGEKLFF,TGTGCCAGCTCACCACGGGCAGGGAAAGGGGAAAAACTGTTTTTT
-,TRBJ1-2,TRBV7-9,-,CASSYAQWGDNGYTF,TGTGCCAGCAGCTATGCCCAGTGGGGGGATAATGGCTACACCTTC
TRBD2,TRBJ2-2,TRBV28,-,CASSPTSGRIPGELFF,TGTGCCAGCAGTCCGACTAGCGGGAGGATTCCCGGGGAGCTGTTTTTT
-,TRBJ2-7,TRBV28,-,CASSFPGFRLNGEQYF,TGTGCCAGCAGTTTTCCCGGGTTTCGGCTAAACGGCGAGCAGTACTTC
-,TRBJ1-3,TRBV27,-,CASRSTGSSGNTIYF,TGTGCCAGCAGGTCAACAGGGAGCTCTGGAAACACCATATATTTT
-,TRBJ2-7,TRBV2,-,CASSSPYEQYF,TGTGCCAGCAGTTCCCCCTACGAGCAGTACTTC
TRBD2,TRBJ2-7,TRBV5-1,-,CASSLTLAGVAYEQYF,TGCGCCAGCAGCTTGACCCTAGCGGGGGTTGCCTACGAGCAGTACTTC
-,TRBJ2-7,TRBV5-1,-,CASSLDWREQYF,TGCGCCAGCAGCTTGGACTGGAGGGAGCAGTACTTC
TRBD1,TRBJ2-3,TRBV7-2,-,CASSLPGTVTDTQYF,TGTGCCAGCAGCCTCCCGGGGACAGTCACAGATACGCAGTATTTT
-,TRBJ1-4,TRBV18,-,CASSPRAFATNEKLFF,TGTGCCAGCTCACCACGGGCTTTTGCAACTAATGAAAAACTGTTTTTT
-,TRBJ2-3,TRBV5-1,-,CASRPFAGGEDTQYF,TGCGCCAGCAGACCGTTCGCAGGAGGGGAAGATACGCAGTATTTT
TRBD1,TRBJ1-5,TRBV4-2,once,CASSQGGQGDQPQHF,TGTGCCAGCAGCCAAGGTGGACAGGGCGATCAGCCCCAGCATTTT
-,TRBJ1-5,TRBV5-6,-,CASSSDTNQPQHF,TGTGCCAGCAGCTCGGACACGAATCAGCCCCAGCATTTT
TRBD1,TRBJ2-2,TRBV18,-,CASSPRRDSNTGELFF,TGTGCCAGCTCACCACGCCGGGACAGCAACACCGGGGAGCTGTTTTTT
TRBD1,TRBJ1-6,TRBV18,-,CASSRRDSTYNSPLHF,TGTGCCAGCTCACGCCGGGACAGCACCTATAATTCACCCCTCCACTTT